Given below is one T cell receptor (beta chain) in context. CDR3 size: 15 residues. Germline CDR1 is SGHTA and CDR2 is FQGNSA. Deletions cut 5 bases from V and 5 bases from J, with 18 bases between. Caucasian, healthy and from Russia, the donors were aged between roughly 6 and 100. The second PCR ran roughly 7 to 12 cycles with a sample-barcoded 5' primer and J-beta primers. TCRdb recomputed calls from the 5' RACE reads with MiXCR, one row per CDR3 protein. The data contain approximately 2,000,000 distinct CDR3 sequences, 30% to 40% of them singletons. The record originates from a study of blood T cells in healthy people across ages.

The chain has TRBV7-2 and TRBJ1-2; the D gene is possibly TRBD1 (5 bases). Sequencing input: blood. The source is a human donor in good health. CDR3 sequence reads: CASSPRGRFLYGYTF. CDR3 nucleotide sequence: TGTGCCAGCAGCCCACGGGGGAGGTTTTTGTATGGCTACACCTTC.